The T cell receptor (beta chain) under discussion was sequenced for a study of T-cell reconstitution after alpha-beta-depleted transplantation in children (dated by TCRdb to the mid-2010s). With regard to the full study: T-cell immune reconstitution after TCRalphabeta/CD19-depleted allogeneic hematopoietic cell transplantation in children was quantitatively tracked in the study by means of TCR repertoire profiling.

The CDR3 measures 14 amino acids from cysteine to phenylalanine. Here the CDR3 DNA is all that survives: 42 bases in frame from base 1. A distance of 8 bases separates the germline ends of V and J, which lose 0 bases and 2 bases respectively. CDR1 is given as LGHNA and CDR2 as YNFKEQ, both from the germline V gene. Libraries were built with PCR. Instrument used: Illumina HiSeq 2500. Molecular barcoding was employed in the preparation of TCR libraries, with unique molecular identifiers being used to normalize TCRbeta repertoire quantification. TCRdb applied fastp at Q25 and MiXCR to the public reads, then kept only in-frame beta chains. Entries are consolidated by CDR3 protein sequence, retaining the most common genes and DNA. The sample has 350,000 to 400,000 distinct CDR3 sequences on record, more than 10% of them singletons. Approximately 4.3% of the sample is in the top ten clones. This clonotype was picked up a small number of times. There is no known antigen for this receptor. No much larger clone exists at a distance of one base, and base qualities are not known.

The sequence joins TRBV4-2 to TRBJ2-7; the D gene could be TRBD1 or TRBD2, each one agreeing over 5 bases. The clonotype originates from a human donor who donated a stem cell graft to a child with Fanconi anemia. The material was PBMCs, obtained from the stem cell graft. The CDR3 region: CASSQDGGTYEQYF. The DNA sequence is TGTGCCAGCAGCCAAGATGGGGGAACCTACGAGCAGTACTTC.